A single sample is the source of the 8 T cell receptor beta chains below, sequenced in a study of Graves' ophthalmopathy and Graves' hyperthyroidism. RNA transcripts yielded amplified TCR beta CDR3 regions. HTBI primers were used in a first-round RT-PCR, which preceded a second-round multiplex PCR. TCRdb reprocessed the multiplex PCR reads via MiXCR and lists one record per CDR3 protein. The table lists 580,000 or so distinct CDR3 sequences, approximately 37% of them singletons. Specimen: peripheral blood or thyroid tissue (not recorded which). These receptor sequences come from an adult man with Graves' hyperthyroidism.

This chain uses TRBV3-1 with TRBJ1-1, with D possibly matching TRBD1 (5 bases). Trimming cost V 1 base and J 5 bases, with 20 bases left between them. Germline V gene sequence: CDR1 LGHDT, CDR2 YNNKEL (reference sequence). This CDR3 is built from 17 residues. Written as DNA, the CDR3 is TGTGCCAGCAGCCAAGTGCACAGGTTTCCGGTCGCGACTGAAGCTTTCTTT. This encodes CASSQVHRFPVATEAFF.

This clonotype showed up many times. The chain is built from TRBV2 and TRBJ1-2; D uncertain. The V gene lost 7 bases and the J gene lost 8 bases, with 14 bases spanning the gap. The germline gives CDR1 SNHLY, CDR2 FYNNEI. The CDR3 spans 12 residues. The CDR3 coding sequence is TGTGCCAGCAAAGGAAGCGCGGGCGGCTACACCTTC. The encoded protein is CASKGSAGGYTF.

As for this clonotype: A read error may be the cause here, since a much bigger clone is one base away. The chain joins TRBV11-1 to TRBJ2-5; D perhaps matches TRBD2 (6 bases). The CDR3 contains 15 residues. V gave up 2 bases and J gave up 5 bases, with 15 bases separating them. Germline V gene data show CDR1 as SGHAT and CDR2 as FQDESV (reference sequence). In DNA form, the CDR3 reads TGTGCCAGCAGCTTAACGGCTAGCGCTGCGGAGACCCAGTACTTC. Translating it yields CASSLTASAAETQYF.

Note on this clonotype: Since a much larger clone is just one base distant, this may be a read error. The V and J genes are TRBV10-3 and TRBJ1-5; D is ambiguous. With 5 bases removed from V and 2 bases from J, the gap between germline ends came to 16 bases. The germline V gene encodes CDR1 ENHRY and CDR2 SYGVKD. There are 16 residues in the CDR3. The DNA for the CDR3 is TGTGCCATCAGTTCCGTGGGAGGGATAGGCAATCAGCCCCAGCATTTT. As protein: CAISSVGGIGNQPQHF.

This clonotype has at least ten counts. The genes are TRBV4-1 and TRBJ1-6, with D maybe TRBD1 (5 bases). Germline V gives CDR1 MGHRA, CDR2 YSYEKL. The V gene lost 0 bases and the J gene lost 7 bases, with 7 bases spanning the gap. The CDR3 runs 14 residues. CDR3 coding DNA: TGCGCCAGCAGCCAAGACAGGGCCAATTCACCCCTCCACTTT. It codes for CASSQDRANSPLHF.

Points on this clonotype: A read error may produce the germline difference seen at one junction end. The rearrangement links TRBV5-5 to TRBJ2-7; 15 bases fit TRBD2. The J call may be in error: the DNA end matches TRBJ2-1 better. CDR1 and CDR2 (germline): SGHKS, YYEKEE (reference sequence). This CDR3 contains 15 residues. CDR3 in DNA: TGCGCCAGCAGCAAAACCGGGACTAGCGGGAGGGAGCAGTTCTTC. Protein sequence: CASSKTGTSGREQFF.

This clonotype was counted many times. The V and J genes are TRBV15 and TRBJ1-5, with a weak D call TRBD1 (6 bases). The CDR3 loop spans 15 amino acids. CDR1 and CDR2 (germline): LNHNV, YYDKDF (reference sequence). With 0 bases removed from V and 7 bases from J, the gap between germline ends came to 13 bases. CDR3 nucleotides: TGTGCCACCAGCAGAGATCGGGGGGCGCGCCAGCCCCAGCATTTT. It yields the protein CATSRDRGARQPQHF. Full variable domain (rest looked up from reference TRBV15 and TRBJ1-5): DAMVIQNPRYQVTQFGKPVTLSCSQTLNHNVMYWYQQKSSQAPKLLFHYYDKDFNNEADTPDNFQSRRPNTSFCFLDIRSPGLGDTAMYLCATSRDRGARQPQHFGDGTRLSIL.

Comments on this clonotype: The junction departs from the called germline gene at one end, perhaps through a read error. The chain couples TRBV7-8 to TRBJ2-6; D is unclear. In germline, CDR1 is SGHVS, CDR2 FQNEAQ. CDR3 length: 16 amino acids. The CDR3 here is CTSSSYSHSGANVLTF. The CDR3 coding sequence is TGTACCAGCAGCTCATACTCCCACTCTGGGGCCAACGTCCTGACTTTC.